The T cell receptor (beta chain) described here comes from a study of T-cell memory formation after mild COVID-19. The study's findings and limits: A second wave expanding day 15 to 37 was CD4+-biased; contracting clones were balanced.

This clonotype appeared a few times. Its antigen is not identified. 5'RACE, which relied on constant-segment primers, yielded TCR alpha and TCR beta cDNA libraries carrying sample barcodes and UMIs. TCRdb passed the 5' RACE reads through MiXCR, listing each CDR3 protein once. The sample carries 270,000 or so distinct CDR3 sequences, under 20% recorded once. Germline V gene sequence: CDR1 SGHRS, CDR2 YFSETQ. The CDR3 sequence is 15 residues long. Trimming removed 1 base from V and 8 bases from J; junction bases left unmatched: 6. The chain recombines TRBV5-1 with TRBJ2-1; TRBD2 agrees at 10 bases. The clonotype was recovered from a man between 18 and 35 years old who had mild COVID-19 (a few samples of this study predate the infection). Cell type and time point are not known. Sequences were obtained from PBMCs or a T cell subset sorted from them (not recorded which). CDR3 amino acids: CASSLRSGGAYEQFF. The CDR3 nucleotides are TGCGCCAGCAGCTTGCGAAGCGGGGGGGCCTATGAGCAGTTCTTC.